The sequence of this T cell receptor beta chain was determined in a study of OX40 agonist ivuxolimab in advanced cancers. Study-wide context: Dose-escalation cases comprised hepatocellular carcinoma, melanoma, renal cell or head and neck cancer. General observations from the study: Partial responders receiving 0.1-3.0 mg/kg showed among the lowest clonal expansion.

The method was immunoSEQ multiplex PCR; TCRdb's version includes in-frame clones alone and lacks a portion of them. The sample has 60,000 to 85,000 clones; about 93% are singletons. Notes on this clone: Antigen unknown.

Enrollment shut out patients with autoimmune disease history or systemic immunosuppression. This material consisted of CD4+ or CD8+ T cells sorted from blood, taken in a trial of the OX40 agonist ivuxolimab. This clonotype originated in an adult with an advanced solid tumor such as melanoma, head and neck, liver or kidney cancer.

CDR3 coding DNA: TGTGCCTGGAGTCCGGGACAGGGTCCCGATACGCAGTATTTT. Protein product: CAWSPGQGPDTQYF. The V call is TRBV30, the J call TRBJ2-3; TRBD1 agrees at 9 bases. Unmatched junction bases numbered 6, after V lost 2 bases and J lost 6 bases. CDR1 is GTSNPN, CDR2 SVGIG, per germline (reference sequence). CDR3 length equals 14 residues.